This T cell receptor beta chain comes out of a study of blood T cell repertoires in COVID-19. Turning to the study itself: Sites in the United States, Italy and Spain provided acute and convalescent COVID-19 samples.

Germline V gives CDR1 LGHNA, CDR2 YNFKEQ. The CDR3 length is 16 residues. V shed 6 bases and J shed 0 bases, with 15 bases lying between them. Produced via immunoSEQ multiplex PCR; TCRdb's table is partial and in-frame only. The sample holds about 260,000 clones, roughly 79% seen once. The V gene is TRBV4-2, the J gene TRBJ1-3, with D possibly matching TRBD1 (5 bases). This receptor was identified in an elderly woman with acute or convalescent COVID-19. Sequenced: peripheral blood. The CDR3 nucleotides read TGTGCCAGCAGACCCACTGACAGTTACTCTGGAAACACCATATATTTT. Its protein product is CASRPTDSYSGNTIYF.